The clone carrying this T cell receptor beta chain was observed a few times. Its specificity is not known. This sample was included in a study of a mutant IDH1 vaccine in newly diagnosed glioma. For the study at large: The study started vaccination 4-6 weeks after radiotherapy alone, or with temozolomide cycles. Patients were pretreated with radiotherapy, temozolomide, or both, mostly both. The sex distribution of treated patients was around 62% male and roughly 38% female, with a mean age of around 40 years.

TCRdb keeps only in-frame clones here, not all; method: immunoSEQ multiplex PCR. The data contain 56,000 or so clones, 60% to 80% of them singletons. V shed 2 bases and J shed 0 bases, with 4 bases lying between them. Germline V gene sequence: CDR1 SNHLY, CDR2 FYNNEI. The CDR3 has 13 residues. Time point defined: week 47, end of study. In the vaccine, a single dose held 300 ug of the mutant IDH1 20-mer peptide, along with topical imiquimod. This TCR was sampled from a man aged 45-65 years with glioma. Sample: PBMCs, taken from a glioma patient whose treatment included an IDH1 peptide vaccine. V is TRBV2 and J is TRBJ1-1; D not resolved. In nucleotides, the CDR3 is TGTGCCAGCAGTGAACAGGTGAACACTGAAGCTTTCTTT. Translating it yields CASSEQVNTEAFF. The entire variable domain, with the rest obtained from reference TRBV2 and TRBJ1-1, is as follows: EPEVTQTPSHQVTQMGQEVILRCVPISNHLYFYWYRQILGQKVEFLVSFYNNEISEKSEIFDDQFSVERPDGSNFTLKIRSTKLEDSAMYFCASSEQVNTEAFFGQGTRLTVV.